This T cell receptor beta chain was identified in a study of blood T cells in healthy people across ages. Sample-barcoded 5' priming and a J-beta primer mix drove a second PCR of roughly 7 to 11 cycles. MiXCR was run by TCRdb on the 5' RACE reads, yielding one entry per CDR3 protein. The profile shows fewer than 1,000,000 distinct CDR3 sequences, under 45% of them singletons. The CDR3 is 17 amino acids. The trim removed 4 bases at V and 4 bases at J, leaving 7 bases unmatched. This clonotype was detected a few times. What it binds is not known. Whole-study results and caveats: Naive CD4+ cell counts and diversity both ran higher in long-lived than in aged donors.

This chain connects TRBV12-3 or TRBV12-4 to TRBJ2-5; TRBD2 matches at 15 bases. Sequencing used blood. The TCR sequence derives from a man in his 60s in good health. The CDR3 DNA follows: TGTGCCAGCAGTTCCGGGACTAGCGGGGGGTACTTAGAGACCCAGTACTTC. The encoded protein is CASSSGTSGGYLETQYF.